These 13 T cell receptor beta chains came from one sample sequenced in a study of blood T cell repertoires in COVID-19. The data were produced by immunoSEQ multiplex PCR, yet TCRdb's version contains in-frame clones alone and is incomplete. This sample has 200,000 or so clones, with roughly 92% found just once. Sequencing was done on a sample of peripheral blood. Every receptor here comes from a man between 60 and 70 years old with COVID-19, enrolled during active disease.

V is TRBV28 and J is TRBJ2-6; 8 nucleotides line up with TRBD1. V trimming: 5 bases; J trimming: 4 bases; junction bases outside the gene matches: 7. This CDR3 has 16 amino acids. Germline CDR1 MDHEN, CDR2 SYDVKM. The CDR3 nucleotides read TGTGCCAGCAGTCCGGGACAGGAAACCGGGGCCAACGTCCTGACTTTC. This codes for CASSPGQETGANVLTF.

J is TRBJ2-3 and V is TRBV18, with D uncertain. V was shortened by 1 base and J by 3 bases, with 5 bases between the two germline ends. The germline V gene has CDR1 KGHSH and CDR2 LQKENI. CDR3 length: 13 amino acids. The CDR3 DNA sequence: TGTGCCAGCTCACCACGTCCGACAGATACGCAGTATTTT. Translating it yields CASSPRPTDTQYF. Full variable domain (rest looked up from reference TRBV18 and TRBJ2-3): NAGVMQNPRHLVRRRGQEARLRCSPMKGHSHVYWYRQLPEEGLKFMVYLQKENIIDESGMPKERFSAEFPKEGPSILRIQQVVRGDSAAYFCASSPRPTDTQYFGPGTRLTVL.

CDR3 bases: TGTGCCAGCAGCCGGACCGGGACAGGGAGGTCACCCCTCCACTTT. It yields the protein CASSRTGTGRSPLHF. V is TRBV14 and J is TRBJ1-6; 9 bases match TRBD1. Germline V gives CDR1 SGHDN, CDR2 FVKESK. The CDR3 is 15 amino acids. V trimming: 4 bases; J trimming: 10 bases; junction bases outside the gene matches: 8.

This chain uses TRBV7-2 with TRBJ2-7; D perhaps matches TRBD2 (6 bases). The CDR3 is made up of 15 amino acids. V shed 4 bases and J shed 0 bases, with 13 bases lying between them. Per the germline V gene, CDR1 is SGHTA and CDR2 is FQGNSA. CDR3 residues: CASSSSSVYSYEQYF. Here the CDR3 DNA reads TGTGCCAGCAGCTCCTCTAGCGTCTACTCCTACGAGCAGTACTTC.

The CDR3 DNA reads TGTGCCAGCAGCTCCGTCATCCAGGGGACTACCAAAAACATTCAGTACTTC. Translated, it gives CASSSVIQGTTKNIQYF. The genes are TRBV7-9 and TRBJ2-4; TRBD2 might be the D (7 bases). V gave up 4 bases and J gave up 2 bases, with 18 bases separating them. The germline V gene encodes CDR1 SEHNR and CDR2 FQNEAQ (reference sequence). The CDR3 loop spans 17 amino acids.

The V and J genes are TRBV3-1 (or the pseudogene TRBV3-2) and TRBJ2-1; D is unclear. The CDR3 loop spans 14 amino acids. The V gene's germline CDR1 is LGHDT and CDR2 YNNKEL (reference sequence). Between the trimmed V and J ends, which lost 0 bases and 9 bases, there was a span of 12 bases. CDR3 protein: CASSQDLSAGEQFF. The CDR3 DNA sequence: TGTGCCAGCAGCCAAGATTTGAGTGCTGGTGAGCAGTTCTTC.

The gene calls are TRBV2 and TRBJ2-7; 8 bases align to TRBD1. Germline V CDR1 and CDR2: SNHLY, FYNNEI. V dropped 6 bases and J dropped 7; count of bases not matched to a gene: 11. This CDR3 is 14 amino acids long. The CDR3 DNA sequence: TGTGCCAGCAGACCGGGACAGGCCCTATGGGAGCAGTACTTC. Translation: CASRPGQALWEQYF.

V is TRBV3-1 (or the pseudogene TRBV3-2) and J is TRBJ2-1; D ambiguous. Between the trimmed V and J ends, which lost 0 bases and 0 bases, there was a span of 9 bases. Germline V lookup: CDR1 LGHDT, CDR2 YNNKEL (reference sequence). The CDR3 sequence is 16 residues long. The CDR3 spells CASSQDPTGSYNEQFF. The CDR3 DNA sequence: TGTGCCAGCAGCCAAGACCCAACGGGCTCCTACAATGAGCAGTTCTTC.

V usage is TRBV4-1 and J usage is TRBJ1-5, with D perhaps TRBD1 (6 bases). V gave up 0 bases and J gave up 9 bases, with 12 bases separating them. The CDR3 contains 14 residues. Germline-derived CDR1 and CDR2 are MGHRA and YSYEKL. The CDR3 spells CASSQDNRARPQHF. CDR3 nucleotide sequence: TGCGCCAGCAGCCAAGATAACAGGGCTCGGCCCCAGCATTTT.

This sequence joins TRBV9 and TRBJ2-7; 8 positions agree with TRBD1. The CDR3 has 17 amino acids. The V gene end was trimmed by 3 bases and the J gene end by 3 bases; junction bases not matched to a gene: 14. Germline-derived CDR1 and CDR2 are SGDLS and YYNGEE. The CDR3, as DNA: TGTGCCAGCAGCGGACCTACTGGACAGGGAGGTCTCTACGAGCAGTACTTC. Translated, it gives CASSGPTGQGGLYEQYF.

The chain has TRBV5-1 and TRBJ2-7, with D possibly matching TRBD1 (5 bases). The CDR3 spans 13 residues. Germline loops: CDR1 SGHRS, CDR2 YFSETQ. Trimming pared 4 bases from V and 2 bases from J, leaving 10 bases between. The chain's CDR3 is CASSRGSAYEQYF. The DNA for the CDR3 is TGCGCCAGCAGCAGGGGATCGGCCTACGAGCAGTACTTC. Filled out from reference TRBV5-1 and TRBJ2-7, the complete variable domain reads KAGVTQTPRYLIKTRGQQVTLSCSPISGHRSVSWYQQTPGQGLQFLFEYFSETQRNKGNFPGRFSGRQFSNSRSEMNVSTLELGDSALYLCASSRGSAYEQYFGPGTRLTVT.

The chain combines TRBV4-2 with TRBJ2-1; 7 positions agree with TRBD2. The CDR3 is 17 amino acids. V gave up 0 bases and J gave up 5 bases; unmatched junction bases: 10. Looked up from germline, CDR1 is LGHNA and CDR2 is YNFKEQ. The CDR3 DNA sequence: TGTGCCAGCAGCCAAGAACGGAGAGCGGGACCCCACAATGAGCAGTTCTTC. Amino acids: CASSQERRAGPHNEQFF.

The CDR3 coding sequence is TGTGCCAGCAGGAAGACAGGAGGCACCGGGGAGCTGTTTTTT. Encoded protein: CASRKTGGTGELFF. The chain recombines TRBV11-3 with TRBJ2-2; tentatively, D is TRBD1 (6 bases). Trimming left V 6 bases short and J 4 bases short, with 12 bases between. CDR1 SGHNT and CDR2 YENEEA come from the germline V gene. The CDR3 has 14 residues.